The 10 T cell receptor beta chains listed next were all sequenced from one sample in a study of blood T cell repertoires in COVID-19. This table comes from immunoSEQ multiplex PCR, and its TCRdb copy is limited to in-frame clones, with some not included. The table shows around 190,000 clones, with about 80% occurring only once. Sequenced sample: peripheral blood. Receptor source: a man aged 60 to 75 with acute or convalescent COVID-19.

This clone showed up just a few times. V usage is TRBV30 and J usage is TRBJ1-3, with TRBD1 matching over 11 bases. CDR1 is GTSNPN, CDR2 SVGIG, per germline (reference sequence). There are 15 residues in the CDR3. J lost 0 bases, V lost 5 bases, and 3 bases had no gene match. The CDR3 coding sequence is TGTGCCTGGGGACAGGGGGCATTCTCTGGAAACACCATATATTTT. Protein sequence: CAWGQGAFSGNTIYF.

The V and J genes are TRBV24-1 and TRBJ1-5; D gene unclear. This CDR3 is built from 13 residues. With 5 bases removed from V and 1 base from J, the gap between germline ends came to 5 bases. Germline V gene data show CDR1 as KGHDR and CDR2 as SFDVKD. CDR3 in amino acids: CATSVSSNQPQHF. Here the CDR3 DNA reads TGTGCCACCAGTGTATCCAGCAATCAGCCCCAGCATTTT.

In DNA, the CDR3 is TGTGCAAGTCGCTTAGGGACTCCGTACGAGCAGTACTTC. It yields the protein CASRLGTPYEQYF. This chain connects TRBV12-2 to TRBJ2-7; the table's D call, TRBD2, was not checked against the DNA. TRBV12-2 is deemed a pseudogene. The CDR3 runs to 13 residues.

The chain has TRBV11-2 and TRBJ2-1; 10 bases line up with TRBD2. With 1 base clipped from V and 12 bases from J, the junction kept 15 bases outside the gene matches. The CDR3 is made up of 17 amino acids. The germline V gene encodes CDR1 SGHAT and CDR2 FQNNGV. CDR3 residues: CASSLGSGRAAGHGQFF. For the CDR3, the DNA is TGTGCCAGCAGCTTAGGAAGCGGGAGGGCCGCGGGCCACGGGCAGTTCTTC.

The rearrangement joins TRBV7-8 to TRBJ2-1, with 10 nucleotides matching TRBD2. The germline CDR1 and CDR2 sequences are SGHVS and FQNEAQ. Trimming at V came to 5 bases and at J to 7 bases, leaving 11 bases not matched to a gene. The CDR3 extends over 16 amino acids. The DNA for the CDR3 is TGTGCCAGCAGCAAAGCCCGAGCGGGGGGGCCAAATGAGCAGTTCTTC. It specifies CASSKARAGGPNEQFF.

This chain joins TRBV5-1 and TRBJ2-2; TRBD1 aligns across 10 bases. The length of the CDR3 is 15 residues. J gave up 6 bases and V 0 bases, and 2 bases lay outside the gene matches. Germline loops: CDR1 SGHRS, CDR2 YFSETQ. CDR3 in amino acids: CASSLGQGASGELFF. The CDR3 region has the DNA TGCGCCAGCAGCTTGGGACAGGGGGCGTCCGGGGAGCTGTTTTTT.

A single count supports this clone. This sequence joins TRBV5-6 and TRBJ2-3, with D possibly matching TRBD2 (6 bases). The germline gives CDR1 SGHDT, CDR2 YYEEEE. The length of the CDR3 is 13 residues. Trimming shortened V by 3 bases and J by 10 bases, and 15 bases separated the two germline ends. The chain's CDR3 is CASSWVGGIAQYF. The CDR3, as DNA: TGTGCCAGCAGCTGGGTTGGGGGGATAGCGCAGTATTTT.

The genes are TRBV4-1 and TRBJ2-5, with a weak D call TRBD1 (5 bases). This CDR3 has 15 amino acids. The germline V gene has CDR1 MGHRA and CDR2 YSYEKL. V lost 0 bases and J 5 bases, leaving 13 bases between the germline ends. DNA for the CDR3: TGCGCCAGCAGCCAAGAGCCCCCAGGGATGGAGACCCAGTACTTC. Residues: CASSQEPPGMETQYF.

The V and J genes are TRBV2 and TRBJ2-1, with D possibly being TRBD2 (5 bases). Deletions cut 1 base from V and 3 bases from J, with 16 bases between. CDR3 size: 17 residues. Looked up from germline, CDR1 is SNHLY and CDR2 is FYNNEI. The CDR3 reads CASSEGTFDQHYNEQFF. The DNA for the CDR3 is TGTGCCAGCAGTGAAGGGACTTTTGATCAGCACTACAATGAGCAGTTCTTC. The complete variable domain, with remaining parts taken from reference TRBV2 and TRBJ2-1, reads EPEVTQTPSHQVTQMGQEVILRCVPISNHLYFYWYRQILGQKVEFLVSFYNNEISEKSEIFDDQFSVERPDGSNFTLKIRSTKLEDSAMYFCASSEGTFDQHYNEQFFGPGTRLTVL.

The chain links TRBV2 to TRBJ2-2; perhaps TRBD1 as D (6 bases). This CDR3 has 13 residues. Germline V gene sequence: CDR1 SNHLY, CDR2 FYNNEI. The V end was cut by 8 bases, the J end by 3 bases, with 10 bases between. CDR3 amino acids: CASGGSYTGELFF. DNA of the CDR3: TGTGCCAGCGGGGGCAGTTACACCGGGGAGCTGTTTTTT.